The rows below give T cell receptor beta chains drawn from one sample of a study of blood T cell repertoires in COVID-19. TCRdb's copy holds only in-frame clones and misses some; the assay was immunoSEQ multiplex PCR. The table shows 110,000 to 150,000 clones, with 85% to 90% occurring only once. The sequenced material came from peripheral blood. All receptors derive from a woman of 80 years or more with acute or convalescent COVID-19. Both conserved end residues are trimmed from each CDR3.

v_gene,CDR3aa
TRBV19,ASSIRGQILAKNIQY
TRBV10-3,ATREGAGTGVGGYT
TRBV9,ASSEGLAGSSYNEQF
TRBV2,ASTEGQARQETQY
TRBV5-1,ASSRDRARRNTIY
TRBV11-1,ASSRTGGDKNIQY
TRBV4-2,ASSQGFGRAEAF
TRBV7-3,ASSFTLNTEAF
TRBV5-1,ASSLTATGGGSPLH
TRBV5-4,ASSFGGQRGLYT
TRBV9,ASSWTGEDTQY
TRBV19,ASRETGLGNTIY
TRBV18,ASSPWGVVKSAEAF
TRBV7-9,ASSSQGQANTEAF
TRBV7-2,ASSPGTGAVVPQH
TRBV10-3,AISPRVGGGRNTEAF
TRBV3-1/TRBV3-2,ASSRSRGTGERNEQF
TRBV18,ASSPGLSDNEKLF
TRBV19,ASKPGVRNQPQH
TRBV10-3,AISSGTGFFGYT
TRBV4-3,ASSLGLRSYT
TRBV18,ASSPPGQPPDTQY
TRBV28,ASSAQGARISSYT
TRBV5-1,ASSPTWRETQY
TRBV28,ASSIRSSYNSPLH
TRBV7-9,ASIIHGGEGTEAF
TRBV7-9,ASSRDTNQPQH
TRBV2,ASRSDRGNQPQH
TRBV5-6,ASSLRGGYT
TRBV7-6,ASSLEVGGIGKLF
TRBV21-1,ASSKNSRNRESPSSYNEQF
TRBV7-9,ASSLVAQGGLETQY
TRBV3-1/TRBV3-2,ASSPRQGASTDTQY
TRBV7-2,ASNLGGGFTDTQY
TRBV7-9,ASSAGQAQAF
TRBV6-5,ASSNRGHEQY
TRBV6-6,ASSFLGQGAEAF
TRBV5-1,ASSHDSSGYGYT
TRBV7-2,ASSLLTGVEQY
TRBV9,ASSRTGGNEQF